The entry that follows covers one T cell receptor (beta chain) sequence. The antigen it binds to is not known. The input lacks base qualities; no much larger clone sits a single base away. These data originate in a study of T cell responses to AZD1222 COVID-19 vaccine (dated by TCRdb to about 2021). Describing the broader study: AZD1222 recipients given second doses at about 4 weeks or at about 12 weeks were pooled, since spike-specific TCR depth and breadth were not found to differ between the two schedules. Trial participants were enrolled by age into 18-55, 56-69 and 70-plus year subgroups, with roughly 160, 29 and 62 TCR-sequenced participants respectively. A total of approximately 230 trial participants underwent TCR sequencing, of whom nearly 210 received two doses of AZD1222 and about 26 received two doses of the MenACWY control vaccine.

The meaning of the sample's time point label: baseline before first vaccination. Vaccinee samples came from UK trials COV001 and COV002, including a single-blind randomized controlled phase 2/3 trial of AZD1222 (ChAdOx1 nCoV-19) in healthy adults. Trial participant PBMC samples were collected at day 0 and day 28 after the second dose for TCRbeta chain sequencing. From the cysteine through the phenylalanine, the CDR3 covers 15 amino acids. Left in the record is the CDR3 DNA by itself, 45 bases read in frame from the first base. The germline V and J ends show losses of 1 base and 2 bases respectively, and no gene match explains 5 bases of the junction. The CDR1 and CDR2 encoded by the germline V gene are SGHRS and YFSETQ. What the research found in general, with its limitations: CD4 TCRs associated with the vaccine covered the entire spike protein, and the dominant responses were in regions 160-218 and 743-854. After two AZD1222 doses, spike-specific TCR breadth and depth were significantly higher than at day 0 and than in MenACWY recipients. Because no day 14 peak-response samples were available, repertoires were characterized only after the peak T cell response. Epitopes outside the regions mutated in the B.1.351 and B.1.1.7 variants were reportedly recognized by nearly half of the unique spike-specific TCRs. Conclusions about previously exposed vaccinees are limited, since just a handful of AZD1222 recipients were seropositive for SARS-CoV-2 at baseline. Most participants were white British and females outnumbered males, and the authors suggested that clonal diversity may have been underestimated. The 56-69-year group was small, and its depth increase did not reach significance, likely because of low power.

The CDR3 regions of human TCRbeta chains were analyzed by immunosequencing. As for how the authors treated the data: Repertoire TCRs were matched against a reference library of SARS-CoV-2-specific TCRs generated with the MIRA antigen-specificity platform. Breadth was defined as the fraction of unique TCRs that were SARS-CoV-2-associated, and depth was defined as the fraction of total T cells that were SARS-CoV-2-associated. Using the MIRA data, every spike-specific TCR was mapped to the spike region that the TCR reacted to and assigned to either a CD4 or a CD8 class. Log10-transformed breadth and depth values were compared by one-way ANOVA with Sidak's multiple comparisons tests. The table comes from immuneACCESS by way of TCRdb, which keeps in-frame sequences with V and J called. Part of the clones is missing from these tables; in studies checked, under half for an unresolved V gene and the rest for unknown reasons. V and J calls and clone size are those listed in that table; D and trimming were worked out from the DNA. The sample yields roughly 120,000 clones; about 91% were counted once. 4% to 6% of the sample is held by the ten biggest clonotypes.

The chain uses TRBV5-1 and TRBJ2-5, and 7 bases in between align with TRBD1. The receptor was isolated from an adult in good health. This specimen was peripheral blood, taken on day 0 of AZD1222 vaccination. For the CDR3, the sequence is CASSLRGQSQETQYF. The sequenced DNA is TGCGCCAGCAGCTTGAGGGGACAGTCACAAGAGACCCAGTACTTC.